Below, one T cell receptor (beta chain) is given with its context. The data are from a study of shared clonotypes between healthy human individuals. Naive CD8 cells lacked CD45RO, underwent positive selection for CCR7 and left out terminally differentiated effector memory CD45RA+ cells. The CDR3 runs to 17 residues. V gave up 1 base and J gave up 3 bases; unmatched junction bases: 10. From germline, CDR1 is SNHLY and CDR2 FYNNEI. Libraries were prepared by immunoSEQ multiplex PCR; TCRdb keeps only in-frame clonotypes and omits some of them. The repertoire has around 1.9 million clones, over 85% of them found once; the top ten carry approximately 1.6%.

V is TRBV2 and J is TRBJ1-1; 8 bases align to TRBD1. The clonotype was recovered from a man in his late teens or twenties in good health. Some clones in this sample may be carry-over from other donors' samples. The sample consisted of naive CD8+ T cells from PBMCs. CDR3 DNA: TGTGCCAGCAGTGAAGGGGCAGGGGGCGTATACCACACTGAAGCTTTCTTT. This sequence encodes CASSEGAGGVYHTEAFF.